The rows below give T cell receptor beta chains drawn from one sample of a study of shared clonotypes between healthy human individuals. Profiled with immunoSEQ multiplex PCR; TCRdb holds only in-frame clones, not every one. The sample has some 2,500,000 clones, 80% to 95% seen once; the top ten hold 0.36%. Sequences were obtained from naive CD4+ T cells from PBMCs. These receptors came from a man younger than 35 in good health. Some clones in this sample may be carry-over from other donors' samples. Each CDR3 is given with its conserved first and last residue. The D gene is left open where the match is weak. Rows may omit the clone size; those that give it use once, few, many or a size class.

v_gene	j_gene	abundance	d_gene	CDR3nt	CDR3aa
TRBV7-6	TRBJ1-1	once	-	TGTGCCAGCAGCTTCAGACAGGCGCCTGTGAACACTGAAGCTTTCTTT	CASSFRQAPVNTEAFF
TRBV6-1	TRBJ1-2	-	TRBD1	TGTGCCAGCACCCTGAGGGGGCAGATCTATGGCTACACCTTC	CASTLRGQIYGYTF
TRBV5-1	TRBJ1-5	-	TRBD1	TGCGCCAGCAGCCGGACAGGGGATTTCCATCAGCCCCAGCATTTT	CASSRTGDFHQPQHF
TRBV5-1	TRBJ1-5	-	-	TGCGCCAGCAGCCCCGGCCAGGGCAATCAGCCCCAGCATTTT	CASSPGQGNQPQHF
TRBV6-1	TRBJ1-2	-	TRBD1	TGTGCCAGCATGGGGACAGCCTATGGCTACACCTTC	CASMGTAYGYTF
TRBV28	TRBJ1-2	-	-	TGTGCCAGCAGCCGACCACAGGGCAGCTATGGCTACACCTTC	CASSRPQGSYGYTF
TRBV7-2	TRBJ1-1	-	-	TGTGCCAGCAGCTTAACTCCGGCGGTTACTGAAGCTTTCTTT	CASSLTPAVTEAFF
TRBV5-1	TRBJ2-3	once	-	TGCGCCAGCAGCAGGGTAGTCGCTGGAGATACGCAGTATTTT	CASSRVVAGDTQYF
TRBV19	TRBJ2-1	-	TRBD2	TGTGCCAGTAGTCGACTAGCGGGAGGGTCCTACAATGAGCAGTTCTTC	CASSRLAGGSYNEQFF
TRBV7-8	TRBJ2-4	once	-	TGTGCCAGCACCACCCCTAGACAGGCCAAAAACATTCAGTACTTC	CASTTPRQAKNIQYF
TRBV4-3	TRBJ1-6	once	TRBD1	TGCGCCAGCAGCCAAACGACAGGGGCCAATTCACCCCTCCACTTT	CASSQTTGANSPLHF
TRBV6-6	TRBJ2-1	-	-	TGTGCCAGCAGTGGGAGCACCTCCGGGTGGAATGAGCAGTTCTTC	CASSGSTSGWNEQFF
TRBV5-6	TRBJ2-2	-	-	TGTGCCAGCAGCTTGTCTATAAATCAGGGGTCCGGGGAGCTGTTTTTT	CASSLSINQGSGELFF
TRBV2	TRBJ1-2	-	-	TGTGCCAGCACCGGCCGGGTAGGGGCCTATGGCTACACCTTC	CASTGRVGAYGYTF
TRBV9	TRBJ1-2	-	-	TGTGCCAGCAGCGTAGTTCCGGGGGGAAGTGGCTACACCTTC	CASSVVPGGSGYTF
TRBV2	TRBJ2-7	once	-	TGTGCCAGCAGTGATCAGGGCCTCTCCTACGAGCAGTACTTC	CASSDQGLSYEQYF
TRBV29-1	TRBJ2-2	-	-	TGCAGCGTTCGGAACACCGGGGAGCTGTTTTTT	CSVRNTGELFF
TRBV6-6	TRBJ2-3	-	TRBD2	TGTGCCAGCAGGGAACGGCGGGAGGGGTATAAAGATACGCAGTATTTT	CASRERREGYKDTQYF
TRBV9	TRBJ2-3	-	-	TGTGCCAGCAGCGTAGAACCGGCTCCGACCGGGGGATATACGCAGTATTTT	CASSVEPAPTGGYTQYF
TRBV28	TRBJ1-5	-	-	TGTGCCAGCAGTCCAGGGATTCAGCCCCAGCATTTT	CASSPGIQPQHF
TRBV10-3	TRBJ2-3	-	TRBD2	TGTGCCATCAGTGGAGGACTCCGGGAGGGCACAGATACGCAGTATTTT	CAISGGLREGTDTQYF
TRBV30	TRBJ2-3	-	-	TGTGCCTGGAGTGTATACGGGCCTAATACGCAGTATTTT	CAWSVYGPNTQYF
TRBV6-4	TRBJ2-7	-	TRBD2	TGTGCCAGCAGGTTGGGGGAGGGTGGTGAGACCCCATATGTCTACGAGCAGTACTTC	CASRLGEGGETPYVYEQYF
TRBV5-8	TRBJ2-3	-	TRBD2	TGTGCCAGCAGCTTGACTCTAGCGGGAGCCACAGATACGCAGTATTTT	CASSLTLAGATDTQYF